The sequence of this TCR beta chain was determined in a study of OX40 agonist ivuxolimab in advanced cancers. Broadly, across the study: Ivuxolimab was an agonistic, fully human IgG2 monoclonal antibody directed against OX40 (CD134), a costimulatory receptor. Patients were allowed to have had prior anti-PD-1, anti-PD-L1 or anti-CTLA-4 therapy, and 40% to 45% of the dose-escalation patients had previously received checkpoint inhibitors. Intravenous ivuxolimab was administered to patients every 2 weeks at six dose levels: 0.01, 0.1, 0.3, 1.5, 3 and 10 mg/kg. In the dose-escalation cohort, about four fifths of patients were male, and the mean age was 60 years with a range of roughly 20 to 85. Partial responses occurred in three dose-escalation patients: two with cutaneous melanoma and one with hepatocellular carcinoma. The paper reports the monotherapy dose-escalation portion (N of about 51 patients) of the phase I ivuxolimab trial. The point of sequencing TCRbeta in the periphery was to test whether ivuxolimab changed TCR sequence diversity and drove clonal T-cell expansion. Of the 50 to 55 patients in dose escalation, 19 had hepatocellular carcinoma, approximately 15 had melanoma, 9 had renal cell carcinoma and 9 had head and neck cancer.

Patients with autoimmune disease history or receiving systemic immunosuppression were excluded from the trial. In every dose cohort, peripheral blood was drawn for TCR sequencing at baseline, cycle 4 day 1, and cycle 7 day 1. The samples were drawn from a first-in-human, open-label, multicenter phase I dose-escalation trial of ivuxolimab. Adults with locally advanced or metastatic head and neck squamous cell, hepatocellular, melanoma or renal cell carcinoma were enrolled in the trial. CD4+ and CD8+ T cells were sorted separately from peripheral blood before TCR sequencing. To sequence the TCRbeta CDR3 region, genomic DNA was isolated from the sorted cells. TCRbeta CDR3 regions were sequenced using the immunoSEQ Assay. As stored in TCRdb, this immuneACCESS dataset retains in-frame rearrangements with V and J assigned. A fraction of the clones does not appear; measured against another copy, unresolved V genes explain less than half of the discrepancy, and the remainder lacks a known reason. The sample data list roughly 71,000 clones, and about 88% of these were observed just once. Of the sample, around 0.93% is held by the ten largest clones.

What the authors observed across the whole study: After ivuxolimab, more expanded clones were found on average in CD8+ T cells than in CD4+ T cells. Clonal expansion of both CD4+ and CD8+ blood T cells was observed from baseline to week 6 at doses 0.1 to 3.0 mg/kg. Low levels of normalized T-cell clonal expansion were also shown by some nonresponding patients. In partial responders in the 0.1-3.0 mg/kg groups, normalized peripheral clonal expansion was found to be among the lowest, especially among CD8+ T cells. Which antigens the clonally expanded peripheral T cells were specific for was not determined.

Notes on this clone: Its antigen is unknown. No much larger clonotype is one base removed from it; base qualities were not supplied.

CDR1 and CDR2, looked up from the germline V gene, are SGHRS and YFSETQ. Germline trimming: 0 bases from V, 5 bases from J; junction bases outside gene matches: 9. The CDR3 goes from the cysteine to the phenylalanine over 16 residues. Only the CDR3 region is kept as DNA, spanning 48 bases read in frame from base 1. The origin of this receptor is an adult with an advanced solid tumor such as melanoma, head and neck, liver or kidney cancer. The chain couples TRBV5-1 to TRBJ2-7; TRBD1 aligns with 9 central bases. The specimen comprised CD4+ or CD8+ T cells sorted from blood, sampled in a trial of the OX40 agonist ivuxolimab. The CDR3 region reads CASSLGGQGYMDEQYF. In nucleotides, the sequence is TGCGCCAGCAGCTTGGGAGGACAGGGGTATATGGACGAGCAGTACTTC.